The 9 T cell receptor beta chains given below trace back to one sample, sequenced in a study of blood T cells in healthy people across ages. Combining a sample-barcoded 5' primer with a J-beta primer mix, a second PCR ran for about 7 to 11 cycles. TCRdb itself ran the 5' RACE reads through MiXCR, one entry per CDR3 protein. The repertoire holds about a million distinct CDR3 sequences, 35% to 40% seen once, with around 12% in the top ten. Sequencing was carried out using blood. These receptor sequences come from a man aged 18 to 30 in good health.

The chain carries TRBV6-2 or TRBV6-3 and TRBJ1-5; 7 bases line up with TRBD1. This CDR3 has 17 amino acids. The germline gives CDR1 MNHEY, CDR2 SVGEGT. J lost 1 base, V lost 2 bases, and 8 bases had no gene match. The CDR3 coding sequence is TGTGCCAGCAGTTACGGGTTGAGGGGGCCGAGCAATCAGCCCCAGCATTTT. Translation gives CASSYGLRGPSNQPQHF.

This chain joins TRBV6-1 and TRBJ1-1; D uncertain. The germline gives CDR1 MNHNS, CDR2 SASEGT. V lost 9 bases and J 4 bases, leaving 15 bases between the germline ends. CDR3 size: 13 residues. The CDR3 region has the DNA TGTGCCAGTCGGGAAGGAGGATTCACTGAAGCTTTCTTT. It encodes CASREGGFTEAFF.

The rearrangement joins TRBV6-6 to TRBJ1-5; 8 positions match TRBD1. The germline CDR1 and CDR2 sequences are MNHNY and SVGAGI (reference sequence). V shed 5 bases, J shed 6 bases, and the junction held 6 bases outside the gene matches. This CDR3 contains 14 residues. The CDR3: CASSGQGPTQPQHF. The CDR3 region has the DNA TGTGCCAGCAGTGGACAGGGACCGACTCAGCCCCAGCATTTT.

This clonotype was recorded once. The chain has TRBV5-1 and TRBJ2-1; 7 positions match TRBD1. Germline-derived CDR1 and CDR2 are SGHRS and YFSETQ. This CDR3 has 14 amino acids. Trimming removed 4 bases from V and 5 bases from J; junction bases left unmatched: 6. The CDR3, as DNA: TGCGCCAGCAGCAGCATGGGACAGAACAATGAGCAGTTCTTC. Translated, it gives CASSSMGQNNEQFF.

The chain recombines TRBV11-2 with TRBJ2-1; TRBD2 agrees at 10 bases. CDR3 length: 21 residues. V was clipped by 1 base and J by 3 bases; unmatched bases: 18. Germline values: CDR1 SGHAT, CDR2 FQNNGV. In DNA form, the CDR3 reads TGTGCCAGCAGCTTAGTGGCTAGCGGGGGCCCTCAGCCGTCTATCTACAATGAGCAGTTCTTC. Translating it yields CASSLVASGGPQPSIYNEQFF.

This clonotype has a handful of counts. This chain links TRBV20-1 with TRBJ1-1, with D maybe TRBD1 (6 bases). CDR1 DFQATT and CDR2 SNEGSKA come from the germline V gene (reference sequence). V was shortened by 6 bases and J by 1 base, with 15 bases between the two germline ends. The CDR3 covers 14 residues. DNA of the CDR3: TGCAGTGCCACAAAACGGGGGGCGAACACTGAAGCTTTCTTT. Amino acid sequence: CSATKRGANTEAFF.

This clonotype was seen only a few times. This chain uses TRBV3-1 with TRBJ2-3, with D perhaps TRBD2 (6 bases). CDR3 length: 17 amino acids. Per germline, CDR1 LGHDT and CDR2 YNNKEL (reference sequence). V lost 3 bases and J 1 base, leaving 17 bases between the germline ends. CDR3 residues: CASSHPEGQAGTDTQYF. In DNA form, the CDR3 reads TGTGCCAGCAGCCACCCGGAGGGCCAGGCTGGCACAGATACGCAGTATTTT.

The count of this clonotype is one. The CDR3 is CASAPKRPRVGLYEQYF. The CDR3 bases are TGTGCCAGCGCCCCTAAAAGGCCCCGGGTCGGTCTCTACGAGCAGTACTTC. This rearrangement joins TRBV14 to TRBJ2-7; no firm D call. The ends were cut back, 8 bases at V and 3 bases at J, with 26 bases in the middle. This CDR3 has 17 amino acids. Germline V gene data show CDR1 as SGHDN and CDR2 as FVKESK.

This clonotype was picked up many times. The chain employs TRBV14 and TRBJ2-1, with a weak D call TRBD1 (5 bases). V lost 4 bases and J 4 bases, leaving 11 bases between the germline ends. CDR1 and CDR2 from the germline V gene are SGHDN and FVKESK. The CDR3 covers 14 residues. CDR3 DNA: TGTGCCAGCAGCCCCTACCCAGGGTACAATGAGCAGTTCTTC. This translates into CASSPYPGYNEQFF. The variable domain in full, with the rest retrieved from reference TRBV14 and TRBJ2-1, is EAGVTQFPSHSVIEKGQTVTLRCDPISGHDNLYWYRRVMGKEIKFLLHFVKESKQDESGMPNNRFLAERTGGTYSTLKVQPAELEDSGVYFCASSPYPGYNEQFFGPGTRLTVL.